This T cell receptor beta chain was sequenced for a study of shared clonotypes between healthy human individuals (dated by TCRdb to 2020 to 2021). For context, the study as a whole: The cohort included three men and two women between 18 and 49 years of age. To estimate repertoire size and how much clonotype sharing occurs between individuals, the study deeply sequenced the blood TCR repertoires of several healthy adults. For each donor, CD4 naive and CD4 memory were each run on three plates, CD8 naive on two plates, and CD8 memory on one plate. To increase sequencing depth and limit assay-specific biases, different laboratories used diverse techniques to prepare libraries and sequence TCR repertoires. Per donor, leukapheresis produced somewhere between about 0.8 and 9 billion PBMCs.

Comments on this clone: No antigen is known for it. No much larger clonotype is one base removed from it; base qualities were not supplied.

CD8 naive samples were CD45RO-negative cells positively selected for CCR7, giving a CD45RA+CCR7+ population that excluded TemRA cells. The donors were healthy, HIV-negative adults with no recently reported acute infections or vaccinations. All donors were Caucasian adults living in Nashville, Tennessee, USA. After blood collection by leukapheresis, PBMCs were isolated using Ficoll-Histopaque density gradient centrifugation and then cryopreserved in the vapor phase of liquid nitrogen. Analytical flow cytometry was used to check the purity and quantity of every magnetically sorted T cell population. Genomic DNA was isolated from every sorted fraction and measured by UV absorbance on a Nanodrop 2000c. The full study reports these points: Sampling was restricted to blood, and TCR repertoires in tissues likely differ from the TCR repertoires found in blood. Naive subsets generally had larger estimated clonotype richness than memory subsets. Because the study included a small number of donors, the genetic and exposure-history diversity represented was limited. Even with the large sequencing depth, rarefaction of the sorted-subset datasets indicated that sequencing was incomplete. Clonotypes shared by all four sorted-subset donors showed higher generation probabilities than non-shared clonotypes. Based on pairwise subsampling, the degree of clonotype sharing among donors was expected to be affected by sequencing depth. Sharing across several donors was observed for around 5% of naive CD4, over 3% of naive CD8, over 2% of memory CD4, and about 0.38% of memory CD8 clonotypes.

The CDR3, from cysteine to phenylalanine, totals 14 residues. The CDR3 DNA has 42 bases and is translated from base 1. V and J are truncated by 1 base and 5 bases respectively, leaving an intervening sequence of 12 bases. The CDR1 and CDR2 encoded by the germline V gene are SGHDN and FVKESK. TCR CDR3 regions were amplified from genomic DNA by multiplex PCR using the deep immunoSEQ assay. Genomic DNA extracted from each cell subset was distributed evenly over all wells of several immunoSEQ 96-well plates, and each plate served as one replicate. For sorted subsets, about 220 ng of genomic DNA, equivalent to 25,000 to 35,000 T cell genomes, went into each replicate PCR. Purified libraries were quantified with a Qubit 3.0 fluorometer, sized on a Bioanalyzer 2100, and re-quantified with the KAPA Library Quantification kit. A separate single-read 150-cycle Illumina NextSeq 550 flow cell was used to sequence each immunoSEQ 96-well plate. As for how the authors treated the data: The immunoSEQ output contained only junctional sequences without quality scores, so filtering could not match that applied to full-length reads. Sequences were annotated with PyIR, a Python wrapper for IgBLAST v1.9, and V/J genes and CDR3 were assigned using IMGT germline references. Reads were filtered out if the reads had weak V/J assignments (E-value above 1e-6), no CDR3, stop codons, out-of-frame junctions, or ambiguous translated residues. V3J clonotypes were defined as sequences sharing an identical inferred V gene, J gene, and CDR3 amino acid sequence. The percentage overlap between two repertoires was calculated by dividing the number of shared unique clonotypes by the size of the smaller repertoire. Three approaches were used to assess repertoire richness: RTK rarefaction, the Chao1 estimator, and Recon v2.1 estimates of unobserved clonotypes. For all TCRbeta clonotypes obtained by the gDNA method from four donors, generation probabilities were computed with OLGA. TCRdb limited this immuneACCESS table to in-frame rearrangements with V and J called. A share of clones is missing; checked studies link under half to unresolved V genes, and the rest is unexplained. V and J calls and clone size are copied from that table; D and trimming were computed from the DNA. This sample has some 740,000 clones in its table, and 92% of those were observed once. About 25% of the sample goes to the ten largest clones.

Here the chain combines TRBV14 and TRBJ2-7, with the D segment identity uncertain. The specimen was naive CD8+ T cells sorted from blood. The intended sense of this specimen's cell subset or site label: CD45RA+CCR7+. This receptor was identified in a young man in good health. The nucleotide sequence reads as follows: TGTGCCAGCAGCCAAGTAAATAGGGTCAACGAGCAGTACTTC. This gives the protein CASSQVNRVNEQYF.